The text below deals with one T cell receptor beta chain. What antigen it recognizes has not been identified. Per-base quality was not reported, and no clone a single base away is much larger than it. The data are from a study of shared clonotypes between healthy human individuals (dated by TCRdb to 2018 to 2020). Context from the whole study: The cohort included a few men and a couple of women between 18 and 49 years of age. For each donor, CD4 naive and CD4 memory were each run on three plates, CD8 naive on two plates, and CD8 memory on one plate. To estimate repertoire size and how much clonotypes are shared between individuals, the study performed deep sequencing of blood TCR repertoires from five healthy adults. To increase sequencing depth and limit assay-specific biases, TCR repertoire library preparation and sequencing were carried out by different laboratories using diverse techniques. Per donor, leukapheresis produced somewhere between about 0.8 and 9 billion PBMCs. The research as a whole found: Rarefaction of sorted-subset datasets indicated incomplete sequencing despite the large sequencing depth. Because the study included a small number of donors, the genetic and exposure-history diversity represented was limited. Based on pairwise subsampling, the degree of clonotype sharing among donors was expected to be affected by sequencing depth. Naive subsets generally had larger estimated clonotype richness than memory subsets did. Sampling was restricted to blood, and TCR repertoires in tissue are likely to differ from TCR repertoires in blood. Clonotypes shared by all four sorted-subset donors showed higher generation probabilities than non-shared clonotypes. Roughly 5% of naive CD4, 3.5% of naive CD8, 2% to 2.5% of memory CD4, and roughly 0.4% of memory CD8 clonotypes were shared across four donors.

CDR1 and CDR2 are drawn from the germline V gene (reference sequence): MNHEY, SMNVEV. Including the terminal cysteine and phenylalanine, the CDR3 comprises 14 residues. The entry retains the CDR3 DNA only, 42 bases that are in frame from base 1. V is shortened by 5 bases, J by 11 bases, and the region joining them spans 21 bases. Using the deep immunoSEQ assay, TCR CDR3 regions were amplified from genomic DNA by multiplex PCR. For each cell subset, the extracted genomic DNA was distributed evenly across all wells of several immunoSEQ 96-well plates, and each plate served as one replicate. For sorted subsets, about 220 ng of genomic DNA, equivalent to 25,000 to 35,000 T cell genomes, went into each replicate PCR. Purified libraries were measured with a Qubit 3.0 fluorometer, size-checked on a Bioanalyzer 2100, and measured again with the KAPA Library Quantification kit. Every immunoSEQ 96-well plate was sequenced on a dedicated single-read 150-cycle Illumina NextSeq 550 flow cell. Processing in the source paper ran as follows. Because only junctional sequences without quality scores were contained in the immunoSEQ output, filtering matching that applied to full-length reads could not be performed. To assign V/J genes and CDR3, sequences were annotated against IMGT germline references using PyIR, a Python wrapper for IgBLAST v1.9. Reads were filtered out if the reads had weak V/J assignments (E-value above 1e-6), no CDR3, stop codons, out-of-frame junctions, or ambiguous translated residues. V3J clonotypes were defined as sequences sharing an identical inferred V gene, J gene, and CDR3 amino acid sequence. The percentage overlap between two repertoires was calculated by dividing the number of shared unique clonotypes by the size of the smaller repertoire. Three approaches were used to assess repertoire richness: RTK rarefaction, the Chao1 estimator, and Recon v2.1 estimates of unobserved clonotypes. OLGA was used to compute generation probabilities for all TCRbeta clonotypes that the gDNA method yielded from a few donors. The table comes from immuneACCESS by way of TCRdb, which keeps in-frame sequences with V and J called. Part of the clones is missing from these tables; in studies checked, under half for an unresolved V gene and the rest for unknown reasons. V and J calls and clone size are those listed in that table; D and trimming were worked out from the DNA. This sample is represented by some 2.1 million clones; around 93% of them were singletons. The ten most abundant clones make up 1.5% to 2% of the sample.

For the CD8 naive samples, CD45RO-negative cells were positively selected for CCR7, yielding a CD45RA+CCR7+ population from which TemRA cells were excluded. The donors were healthy, HIV-negative adults with no recently reported acute infections or vaccinations. Every donor was a Caucasian adult residing in Nashville, Tennessee, USA. Blood was obtained by leukapheresis, after which PBMCs were separated by Ficoll-Histopaque density gradient centrifugation and cryopreserved in liquid nitrogen vapor phase. Purity and quantity of every magnetically sorted T cell population were checked by analytical flow cytometry. Genomic DNA was isolated from each sorted fraction and quantified by UV absorbance on a Nanodrop 2000c.

The sequence came from a man between 18 and 29 years old in good health. Some clones in this sample may be carry-over from other donors' samples. The chain joins TRBV27 to TRBJ1-1, with a tentative D gene TRBD1 over 6 matching bases. The sequencing input was naive CD8+ T cells from PBMCs. Sample cell subset or site, as interpreted from the label and publication: CD45RA+CCR7+. The CDR3 protein is CASSPINTGYGAFF. The DNA sequence is given as TGTGCCAGCAGTCCAATTAATACAGGGTACGGTGCTTTCTTT.